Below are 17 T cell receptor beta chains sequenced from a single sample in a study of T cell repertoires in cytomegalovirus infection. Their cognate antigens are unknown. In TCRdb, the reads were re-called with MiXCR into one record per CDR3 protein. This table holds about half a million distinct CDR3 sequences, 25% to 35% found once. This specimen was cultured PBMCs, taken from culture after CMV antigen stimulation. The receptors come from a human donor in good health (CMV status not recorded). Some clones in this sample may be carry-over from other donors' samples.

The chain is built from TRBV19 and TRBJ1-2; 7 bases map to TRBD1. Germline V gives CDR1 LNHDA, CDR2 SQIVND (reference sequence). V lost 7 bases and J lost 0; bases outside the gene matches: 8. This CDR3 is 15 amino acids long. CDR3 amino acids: CASNPGQYPNYGYTF. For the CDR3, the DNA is TGTGCCAGTAATCCGGGACAGTATCCTAACTATGGCTACACCTTC.

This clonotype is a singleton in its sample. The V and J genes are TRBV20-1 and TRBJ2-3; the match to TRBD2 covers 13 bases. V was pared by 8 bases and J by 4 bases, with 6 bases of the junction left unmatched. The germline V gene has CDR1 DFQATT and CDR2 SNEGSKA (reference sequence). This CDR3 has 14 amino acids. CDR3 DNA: TGCAGTTGGACTAGCGGGAGTACCTCAGATACGCAGTATTTT. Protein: CSWTSGSTSDTQYF.

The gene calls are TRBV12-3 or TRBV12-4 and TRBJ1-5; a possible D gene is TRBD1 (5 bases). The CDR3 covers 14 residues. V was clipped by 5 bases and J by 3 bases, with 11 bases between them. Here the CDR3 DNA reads TGTGCCAGCAGTAATGAGGGACTCAATCAGCCCCAGCATTTT. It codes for CASSNEGLNQPQHF.

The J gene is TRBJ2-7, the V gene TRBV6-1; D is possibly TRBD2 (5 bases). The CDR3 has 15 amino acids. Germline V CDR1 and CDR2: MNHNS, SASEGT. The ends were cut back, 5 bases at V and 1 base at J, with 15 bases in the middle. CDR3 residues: CASSYPEATSYEQYV. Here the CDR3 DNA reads TGTGCCAGCAGTTACCCGGAGGCCACATCCTACGAGCAGTACGTC.

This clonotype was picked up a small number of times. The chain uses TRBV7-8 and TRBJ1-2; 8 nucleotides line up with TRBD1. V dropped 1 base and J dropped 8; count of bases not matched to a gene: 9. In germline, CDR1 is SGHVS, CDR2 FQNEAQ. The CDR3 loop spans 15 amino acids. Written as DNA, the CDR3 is TGTGCCAGCAGCTTAGTTCCAGGGGGCGCCAGGGGCTACACCTTC. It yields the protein CASSLVPGGARGYTF.

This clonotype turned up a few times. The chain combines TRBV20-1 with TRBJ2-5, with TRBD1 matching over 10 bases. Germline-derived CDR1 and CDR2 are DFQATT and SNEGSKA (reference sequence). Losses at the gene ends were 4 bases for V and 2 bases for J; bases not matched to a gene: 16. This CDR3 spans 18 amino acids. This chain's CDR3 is CSATIDGLRQGAQETQYF. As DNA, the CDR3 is TGCAGTGCTACGATAGATGGCTTAAGACAGGGGGCTCAAGAGACCCAGTACTTC.

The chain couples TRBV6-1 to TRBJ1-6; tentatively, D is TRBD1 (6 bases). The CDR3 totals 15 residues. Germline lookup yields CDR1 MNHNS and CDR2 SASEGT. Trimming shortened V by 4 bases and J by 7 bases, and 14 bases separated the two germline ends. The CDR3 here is CASSATGGRNSPLHF. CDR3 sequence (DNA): TGTGCCAGCAGTGCAACGGGGGGCCGAAATTCACCCCTCCACTTT.

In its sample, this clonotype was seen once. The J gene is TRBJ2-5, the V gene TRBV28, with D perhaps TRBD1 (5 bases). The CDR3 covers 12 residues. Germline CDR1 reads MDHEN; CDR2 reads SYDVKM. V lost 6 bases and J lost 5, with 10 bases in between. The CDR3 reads CASSDSWETQYF. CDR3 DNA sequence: TGTGCCAGCAGCGACAGCTGGGAGACCCAGTACTTC.

The CDR3 sequence is CSARKLAGGPPNTGELFF. The DNA for the CDR3 is TGCAGTGCTAGGAAACTAGCGGGAGGTCCCCCGAACACCGGGGAGCTGTTTTTT. This sequence joins TRBV20-1 and TRBJ2-2; 12 bases match TRBD2. The trim removed 3 bases at V and 0 bases at J, leaving 8 bases unmatched. This CDR3 spans 18 amino acids. CDR1 and CDR2 from the germline V gene are DFQATT and SNEGSKA (reference sequence).

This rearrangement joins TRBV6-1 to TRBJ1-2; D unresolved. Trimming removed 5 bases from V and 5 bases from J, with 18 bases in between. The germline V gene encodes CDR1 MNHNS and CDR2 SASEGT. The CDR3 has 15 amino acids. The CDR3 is CASSFLDPSRYGYTF. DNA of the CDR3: TGTGCCAGCAGTTTTTTGGACCCCTCCCGGTATGGCTACACCTTC.

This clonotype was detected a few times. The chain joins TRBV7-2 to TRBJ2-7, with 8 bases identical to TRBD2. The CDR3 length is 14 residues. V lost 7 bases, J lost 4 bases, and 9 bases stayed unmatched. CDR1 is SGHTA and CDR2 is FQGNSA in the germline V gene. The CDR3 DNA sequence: TGTGCCAGCAAGAGGGAGCGGGAGATGTACGAGCAGTACTTC. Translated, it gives CASKREREMYEQYF.

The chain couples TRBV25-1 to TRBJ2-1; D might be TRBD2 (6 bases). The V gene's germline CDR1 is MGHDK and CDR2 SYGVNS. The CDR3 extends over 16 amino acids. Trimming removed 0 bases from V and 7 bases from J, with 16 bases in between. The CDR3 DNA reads TGTGCCAGCAGTGAATATATCGGAGGCCGGGAGAATGAGCAGTTCTTC. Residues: CASSEYIGGRENEQFF.

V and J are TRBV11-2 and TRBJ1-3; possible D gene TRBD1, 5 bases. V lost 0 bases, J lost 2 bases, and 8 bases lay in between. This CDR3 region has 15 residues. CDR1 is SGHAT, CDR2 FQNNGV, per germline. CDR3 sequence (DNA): TGTGCCAGCAGCTTAGAAAGGACAACTGGAAACACCATATATTTT. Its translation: CASSLERTTGNTIYF.

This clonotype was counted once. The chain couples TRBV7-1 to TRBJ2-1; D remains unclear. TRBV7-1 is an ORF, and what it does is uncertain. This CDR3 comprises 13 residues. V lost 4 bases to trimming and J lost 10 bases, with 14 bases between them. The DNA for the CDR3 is TGTGCCAGCAGCTACCCCTACGCGCGGGAGCAGTTCTTC. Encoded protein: CASSYPYAREQFF.

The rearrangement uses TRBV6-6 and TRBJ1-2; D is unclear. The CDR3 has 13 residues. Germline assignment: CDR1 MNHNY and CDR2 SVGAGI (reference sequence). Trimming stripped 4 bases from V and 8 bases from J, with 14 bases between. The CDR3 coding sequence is TGTGCCAGCAGTTCCTCGGACGAGCGAGGCTACACCTTC. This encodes CASSSSDERGYTF.

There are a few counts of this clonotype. The CDR3 here is CASSFRTSTTYEQYV. The CDR3 DNA reads TGTGCCAGCAGCTTCAGGACTAGCACTACATACGAGCAGTACGTC. The chain recombines TRBV7-8 with TRBJ2-7, with 8 nucleotides matching TRBD2. Germline V lookup: CDR1 SGHVS, CDR2 FQNEAQ. CDR3 length: 15 residues. V lost 3 bases, J lost 4 bases, and 8 bases stayed unmatched.

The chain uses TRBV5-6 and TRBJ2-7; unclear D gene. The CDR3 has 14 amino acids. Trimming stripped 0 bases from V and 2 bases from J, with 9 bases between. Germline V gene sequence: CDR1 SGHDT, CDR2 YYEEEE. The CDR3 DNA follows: TGTGCCAGCAGCTTGGATCCGTCGCCCTACGAGCAGTACGTC. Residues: CASSLDPSPYEQYV.